This T cell receptor beta chain was recorded in a study of cytomegalovirus exposure and HLA in healthy donors. General observations from the study: Owing to their indistinguishability, certain V segments, notably TRBV6-2 and TRBV6-3, were excluded.

The PCR contained 60 Vbeta and 13 Jbeta primers. Libraries were prepared by immunoSEQ multiplex PCR; TCRdb keeps only in-frame clonotypes and omits some of them. The table shows some 120,000 clones, with roughly 80% occurring only once. About this clone: The antigen remains unidentified.

In germline, CDR1 is WNHNN, CDR2 SYGVQD (reference sequence). V trimming: 2 bases; J trimming: 7 bases; junction bases outside the gene matches: 10. This CDR3 is built from 16 residues. The sequence was collected from a man aged 40-55 years in good health and CMV-seronegative. Material for sequencing was PBMCs. The chain uses TRBV10-1 and TRBJ2-2; 7 bases match TRBD2. The CDR3 protein is CASSEAVASGIGELFF. The CDR3 DNA reads as TGCGCCAGCAGTGAGGCGGTAGCAAGCGGGATCGGGGAGCTGTTTTTT.